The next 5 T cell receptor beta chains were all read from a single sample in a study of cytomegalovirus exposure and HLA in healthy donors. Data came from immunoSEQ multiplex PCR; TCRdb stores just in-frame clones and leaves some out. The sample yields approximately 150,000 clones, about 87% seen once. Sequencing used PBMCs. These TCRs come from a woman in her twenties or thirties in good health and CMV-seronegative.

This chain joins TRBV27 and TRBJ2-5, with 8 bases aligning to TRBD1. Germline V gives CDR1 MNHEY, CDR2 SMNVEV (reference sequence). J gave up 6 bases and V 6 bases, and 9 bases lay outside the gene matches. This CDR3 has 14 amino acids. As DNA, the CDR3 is TGTGCCAGCAGCCCTAGACAGGGGAAAAAGACCCAGTACTTC. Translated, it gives CASSPRQGKKTQYF.

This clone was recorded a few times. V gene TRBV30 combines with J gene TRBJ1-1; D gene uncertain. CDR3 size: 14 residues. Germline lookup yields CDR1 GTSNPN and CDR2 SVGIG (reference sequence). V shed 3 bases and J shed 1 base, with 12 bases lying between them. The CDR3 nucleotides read TGTGCCTGGAGGGAGTGGCGGCCGAACACTGAAGCTTTCTTT. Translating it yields CAWREWRPNTEAFF.

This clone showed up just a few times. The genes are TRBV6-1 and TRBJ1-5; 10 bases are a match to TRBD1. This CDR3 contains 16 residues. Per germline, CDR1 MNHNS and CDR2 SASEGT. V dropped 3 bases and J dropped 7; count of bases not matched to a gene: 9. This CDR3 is CASSESRDRGRQPQHF. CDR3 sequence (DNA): TGTGCCAGCAGTGAGTCCCGGGACAGGGGACGGCAGCCCCAGCATTTT.

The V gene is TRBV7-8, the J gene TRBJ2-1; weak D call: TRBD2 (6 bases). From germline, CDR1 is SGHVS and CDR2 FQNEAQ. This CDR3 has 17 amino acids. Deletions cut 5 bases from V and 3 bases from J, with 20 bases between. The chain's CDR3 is CASSPYAFQGGYNEQFF. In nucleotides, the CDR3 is TGTGCCAGCAGCCCGTACGCATTTCAGGGAGGCTACAATGAGCAGTTCTTC.

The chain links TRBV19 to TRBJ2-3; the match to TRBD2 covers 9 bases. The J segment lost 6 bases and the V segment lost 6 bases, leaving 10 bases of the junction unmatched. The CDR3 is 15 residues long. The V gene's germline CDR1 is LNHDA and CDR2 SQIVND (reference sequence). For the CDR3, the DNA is TGTGCCAGTAGCGATAGCGGGGGATTGTCGGATACGCAGTATTTT. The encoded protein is CASSDSGGLSDTQYF.